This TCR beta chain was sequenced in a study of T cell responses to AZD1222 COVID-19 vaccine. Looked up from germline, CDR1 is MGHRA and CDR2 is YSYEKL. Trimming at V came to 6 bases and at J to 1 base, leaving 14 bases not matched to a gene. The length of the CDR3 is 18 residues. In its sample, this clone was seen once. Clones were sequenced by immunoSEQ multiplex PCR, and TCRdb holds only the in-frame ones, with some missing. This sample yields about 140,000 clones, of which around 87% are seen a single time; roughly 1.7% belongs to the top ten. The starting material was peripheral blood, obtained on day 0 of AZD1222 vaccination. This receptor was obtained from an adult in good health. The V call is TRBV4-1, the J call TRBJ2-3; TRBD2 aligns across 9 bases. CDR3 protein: CASSLLISGSFGTDTQYF. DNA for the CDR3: TGCGCCAGCAGTCTACTGATTAGCGGGAGCTTTGGCACAGATACGCAGTATTTT.